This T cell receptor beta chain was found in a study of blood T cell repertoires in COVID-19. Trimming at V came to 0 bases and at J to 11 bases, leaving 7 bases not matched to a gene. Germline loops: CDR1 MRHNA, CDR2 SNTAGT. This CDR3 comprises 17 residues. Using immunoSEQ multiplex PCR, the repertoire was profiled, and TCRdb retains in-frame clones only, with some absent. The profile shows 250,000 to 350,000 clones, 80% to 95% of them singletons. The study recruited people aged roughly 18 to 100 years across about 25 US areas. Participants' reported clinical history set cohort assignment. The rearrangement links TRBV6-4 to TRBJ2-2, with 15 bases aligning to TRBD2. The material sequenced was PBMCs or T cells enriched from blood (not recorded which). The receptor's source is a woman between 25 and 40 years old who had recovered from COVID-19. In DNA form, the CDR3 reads TGTGCCAGCAGTGACTCTCCCCGGACTAGCGGGAGGGCCGAGCTGTTTTTT. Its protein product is CASSDSPRTSGRAELFF.